The 29 T cell receptor beta chains listed next were all sequenced from one sample in a study of response to subunit inactivated influenza vaccine. TCRdb re-analysed the RT-PCR reads in MiXCR, keeping a single row per CDR3 protein. Among 550,000 to 600,000 distinct CDR3 sequences listed, around 11% were seen once. The source material was PBMCs from blood, sampled on the day of vaccination. The receptor set was obtained from a man in his forties or fifties who received an inactivated influenza vaccine.

This clonotype was counted a few times. The chain couples TRBV24-1 to TRBJ2-1; 12 bases match TRBD1. CDR1 KGHDR and CDR2 SFDVKD come from the germline V gene. After removal of 3 bases from V and 9 bases from J, the junction contained 11 bases not matched to a gene. The CDR3 has 17 residues. The CDR3 bases are TGTGCCACCAGTGATACCAGACGGGACAGGGGGCGGGGTGAGCAGTTCTTC. Its protein product is CATSDTRRDRGRGEQFF.

V usage is TRBV21-1 and J usage is TRBJ2-7; the D call in the table, TRBD1, was not verified against the DNA. TRBV21-1 is reported as a pseudogene. The CDR3 is made up of 13 amino acids. CDR3 sequence: CASSNNRDYEQYF. For the CDR3, the DNA is TGTGCCAGCAGCAATAACAGGGATTACGAGCAGTACTTC.

This clonotype has only one observation. The chain carries TRBV4-2 and TRBJ2-2, with 7 bases aligning to TRBD2. This CDR3 is built from 15 residues. CDR1 and CDR2 (germline): LGHNA, YNFKEQ. Losses at the gene ends were 4 bases for V and 5 bases for J; bases not matched to a gene: 7. Here the CDR3 reads CASSPARGVTGELFF. The CDR3 DNA sequence: TGTGCCAGCAGCCCGGCCCGGGGGGTGACCGGGGAGCTGTTTTTT.

This clonotype was picked up many times. The CDR3 is CASSPTGADGDTQYF. CDR3 nucleotide sequence: TGTGCCAGCAGCCCGACAGGGGCTGACGGGGATACGCAGTATTTT. The chain has TRBV9 and TRBJ2-3; 8 bases are shared with TRBD1. Germline CDR1 SGDLS, CDR2 YYNGEE. V lost 4 bases and J lost 6; bases outside the gene matches: 10. CDR3 length: 15 amino acids. Full variable domain (outside the CDR3, taken from reference TRBV9 and TRBJ2-3): DSGVTQTPKHLITATGQRVTLRCSPRSGDLSVYWYQQSLDQGLQFLIQYYNGEERAKGNILERFSAQQFPDLHSELNLSSLELGDSALYFCASSPTGADGDTQYFGPGTRLTVL.

This rearrangement joins TRBV2 to TRBJ2-3; 7 nucleotides agree with TRBD1. The V gene end was trimmed by 9 bases and the J gene end by 11 bases; junction bases not matched to a gene: 2. CDR1 and CDR2 from the germline V gene are SNHLY and FYNNEI. This CDR3 has 9 residues. CDR3 DNA sequence: TGTGCCAGAGGACAGGAGCAGTATTTT. It specifies CARGQEQYF. The complete variable domain, with remaining parts taken from reference TRBV2 and TRBJ2-3, reads EPEVTQTPSHQVTQMGQEVILRCVPISNHLYFYWYRQILGQKVEFLVSFYNNEISEKSEIFDDQFSVERPDGSNFTLKIRSTKLEDSAMYFCARGQEQYFGPGTRLTVL.

The chain links TRBV7-3 to TRBJ1-1; no firm D call. Germline CDR1 reads SGHTA; CDR2 reads FQGTGA. The CDR3 runs 15 residues. V lost 1 base and J 0 bases, leaving 9 bases between the germline ends. CDR3 in amino acids: CASSLNGVMNTEAFF. The CDR3 nucleotides read TGTGCCAGCAGCTTAAACGGGGTTATGAACACTGAAGCTTTCTTT.

This clonotype was found many times. The chain combines TRBV28 with TRBJ2-2; TRBD2 is a possible D gene (5 bases). Germline V CDR1 and CDR2: MDHEN, SYDVKM. V lost 8 bases and J lost 7, with 17 bases in between. This CDR3 region has 14 residues. The CDR3 nucleotides read TGTGCCAGCCTCCGGAGAGAGGGATTCGGGGAGCTGTTTTTT. This translates into CASLRREGFGELFF.

This clonotype was detected only a few times. The chain recombines TRBV4-3 with TRBJ2-6, with unresolved D. Trimming removed 0 bases at V and 0 bases at J, with 9 bases between. CDR3 length: 17 amino acids. CDR1 is LGHNA, CDR2 YSLEER, per germline. The CDR3 protein is CASSQDLTYSGANVLTF. CDR3 nucleotide sequence: TGCGCCAGCAGCCAAGATCTGACGTACTCTGGGGCCAACGTCCTGACTTTC.

This clonotype was observed a few times. Here the CDR3 reads CASSQDRLGGVNTGELFF. CDR3 nucleotides: TGTGCCAGCAGCCAGGACAGATTGGGGGGGGTGAACACCGGGGAGCTGTTTTTT. The V call is TRBV3-2, the J call TRBJ2-2; TRBD1, as called in the table, went unchecked against the DNA. TRBV3-2 is a listed pseudogene. The CDR3 consists of 18 residues.

J is TRBJ1-6 and V is TRBV25-1; D gene uncertain. Trimming took off 6 bases at V and 4 bases at J, with 10 bases between the two ends. From germline, CDR1 is MGHDK and CDR2 SYGVNS. This CDR3 has 14 amino acids. CDR3 DNA sequence: TGTGCCAGCAGCCAGACACCGTATAATTCACCCCTCCACTTT. Translation gives CASSQTPYNSPLHF.

The table lists this clonotype with many counts. One end of the junction does not line up with germline, which may come from a read error. This sequence joins TRBV12-3 or TRBV12-4 and TRBJ2-1, with D uncertain. This CDR3 is 13 amino acids long. The CDR3 DNA follows: TGTGCCAGCAGGTTAGGCAGGTACAATGAGCAGTTCTTC. Amino acid sequence: CASRLGRYNEQFF.

The CDR3 DNA reads as TGTGCCAGCAGCTGGACTAGCGGGGGGTGGGAGACCCAGTACTTC. It translates to CASSWTSGGWETQYF. The chain joins TRBV7-2 to TRBJ2-5; 14 bases are a match to TRBD2. J was trimmed by 5 bases and V by 4 bases; bases with no gene match: 3. From germline, CDR1 is SGHTA and CDR2 FQGNSA. The CDR3 runs to 15 residues. Supplemented by reference TRBV7-2 and TRBJ2-5, the full variable domain reads GAGVSQSPSNKVTEKGKDVELRCDPISGHTALYWYRQSLGQGLEFLIYFQGNSAPDKSGLPSDRFSAERTGGSVSTLTIQRTQQEDSAVYLCASSWTSGGWETQYFGPGTRLLVL.

This clonotype was seen a few times. The chain uses TRBV20-1 and TRBJ2-3; unclear D gene. This CDR3 has 11 amino acids. Germline CDR1 reads DFQATT; CDR2 reads SNEGSKA (reference sequence). V was trimmed by 3 bases and J by 6 bases, leaving 7 bases between them. CDR3 sequence (DNA): TGCAGTGCTAGTCTTCAGGATACGCAGTATTTT. Its protein is CSASLQDTQYF.

The CDR3 spells CSAEDRSDEQYF. CDR3 DNA sequence: TGCAGTGCTGAGGACAGGTCGGACGAGCAGTACTTC. The J gene is TRBJ2-7, the V gene TRBV20-1; TRBD1 matches at 7 bases. The CDR3 extends over 12 amino acids. Germline CDR1 is DFQATT and CDR2 is SNEGSKA (reference sequence). With V trimmed by 5 bases and J by 5 bases, 6 bases remained unmatched.

The genes are TRBV7-3 and TRBJ2-1, with 12 bases fitting TRBD2. This CDR3 has 18 amino acids. The germline CDR1 and CDR2 sequences are SGHTA and FQGTGA. The junction had 13 bases not matched to a gene; V was cut back by 5 bases and J by 5 bases. This CDR3 is CASSPYLAGGPNHNEQFF. The CDR3 DNA sequence: TGTGCCAGCAGCCCGTACCTAGCGGGAGGGCCTAACCACAATGAGCAGTTCTTC.

This clonotype was counted many times. The V gene is TRBV20-1, the J gene TRBJ1-1; no firm D call. This CDR3 is 14 amino acids long. Germline CDR1 is DFQATT and CDR2 is SNEGSKA (reference sequence). The V end was cut by 1 base, the J end by 6 bases, with 15 bases between. CDR3 DNA sequence: TGCAGTGCTAGAGGAGGAGGGCAGTTCGCTGAAGCTTTCTTT. It codes for CSARGGGQFAEAFF.

This clonotype was counted ten times or more. An end of the junction does not agree with germline; a read error may underlie this. Here the CDR3 DNA reads TGTGCCAGCAGCCCCGGGGGTGGATCCTACGAGCAGTACTTC. Translated, it gives CASSPGGGSYEQYF. The V call is TRBV5-1, the J call TRBJ2-7, with D maybe TRBD2 (6 bases). The germline V gene has CDR1 SGHRS and CDR2 YFSETQ. The CDR3 extends over 14 amino acids.

This clonotype was observed a few times. The chain employs TRBV11-2 and TRBJ1-2, with 10 nucleotides matching TRBD1. Germline V gene sequence: CDR1 SGHAT, CDR2 FQNNGV. CDR3 length: 15 residues. V lost 1 base, J lost 5 bases, and 4 bases stayed unmatched. DNA for the CDR3: TGTGCCAGCAGCTTAGGGGACAGGGGCGGATATGGCTACACCTTC. Translation gives CASSLGDRGGYGYTF.

The rearrangement uses TRBV6-2 or TRBV6-3 and TRBJ1-1; D possibly corresponds to TRBD1 (5 bases). V was trimmed by 5 bases and J by 7 bases, leaving 20 bases between them. CDR3 length: 15 amino acids. Germline CDR1 MNHEY, CDR2 SVGEGT. The CDR3 DNA reads TGTGCCAGCAGTAGGATTGGGACGAGGGGAGGTGAAGCTTTCTTT. Translation: CASSRIGTRGGEAFF.

This clonotype was recorded at least ten times. The V and J genes are TRBV20-1 and TRBJ1-6, with 7 bases identical to TRBD1. Germline CDR1 and CDR2: DFQATT and SNEGSKA (reference sequence). This CDR3 contains 15 residues. With V trimmed by 3 bases and J by 0 bases, 2 bases remained unmatched. CDR3 protein: CSASRDSSYNSPLHF. CDR3 DNA sequence: TGCAGTGCTAGTCGGGACAGCTCCTATAATTCACCCCTCCACTTT.

There are many counts of this clonotype. The chain couples TRBV5-1 to TRBJ2-1, with D unclear. This CDR3 region has 11 residues. Trimming removed 0 bases at V and 9 bases at J, with 4 bases between. The V gene's germline CDR1 is SGHRS and CDR2 YFSETQ. CDR3 sequence: CASSLESEQFF. CDR3 bases: TGCGCCAGCAGCTTGGAGTCTGAGCAGTTCTTC.

V and J are TRBV11-2 and TRBJ1-2, with TRBD1 identical over 9 bases. Losses at the gene ends were 5 bases for V and 7 bases for J; bases not matched to a gene: 14. CDR3 length: 16 residues. The germline V gene encodes CDR1 SGHAT and CDR2 FQNNGV. The CDR3 sequence: CASSHPGQGARIGYTF. The CDR3 region has the DNA TGTGCCAGCAGCCACCCGGGACAGGGTGCGAGGATTGGCTACACCTTC.

The chain joins TRBV7-9 to TRBJ1-6; 9 bases fit TRBD1. J was trimmed by 9 bases and V by 5 bases; bases with no gene match: 5. Germline values: CDR1 SEHNR, CDR2 FQNEAQ (reference sequence). This CDR3 contains 14 residues. The DNA of the CDR3 is TGTGCCAGCAGCGAACGGGACAGGGCTTCACCCCTCCACTTT. The encoded protein is CASSERDRASPLHF.

The sample holds many counts of this clonotype. J is TRBJ1-5 and V is TRBV12-3 or TRBV12-4, with a possible D match to TRBD1 (6 bases). The V end was cut by 10 bases, the J end by 2 bases, with 15 bases between. The CDR3 is 14 residues long. The CDR3 loop reads CATRRGEGNQPQHF. The CDR3 DNA is TGTGCCACACGTAGGGGGGAAGGCAATCAGCCCCAGCATTTT.

This clonotype was seen many times. The chain couples TRBV4-2 to TRBJ1-6; tentative D call: TRBD1 (5 bases). The V gene's germline CDR1 is LGHNA and CDR2 YNFKEQ. CDR3 length: 16 residues. Trimming removed 2 bases from V and 8 bases from J, with 16 bases in between. The CDR3 region has the DNA TGTGCCAGCAGCCAATTCCTTCAGGGTGGGGATTCACCCCTCCACTTT. It codes for CASSQFLQGGDSPLHF.

Many counts were recorded for this clonotype. CDR3 in amino acids: CSVVKGGRYNEQFF. The DNA of the CDR3 is TGCAGCGTTGTGAAGGGCGGTAGGTACAATGAGCAGTTCTTC. This chain joins TRBV29-1 and TRBJ2-1, with D uncertain. CDR1 is SQVTM, CDR2 ANQGSEA, per germline. Trimming left V 4 bases short and J 4 bases short, with 14 bases between. This CDR3 is 14 amino acids long.

This clonotype was seen a few times. Here the CDR3 DNA reads TGTGCCAGCAGTCCACTCTACGGACAGGAGGCTCTGCGGGCCTACGAGCAGTACTTC. This gives the protein CASSPLYGQEALRAYEQYF. The chain has TRBV6-2 or TRBV6-3 and TRBJ2-7, with TRBD1 matching over 7 bases. After removal of 5 bases from V and 2 bases from J, the junction contained 21 bases not matched to a gene. CDR3 length: 19 residues. The germline V gene has CDR1 MNHEY and CDR2 SVGEGT.

This chain links TRBV20-1 with TRBJ2-3; D not certain. V dropped 7 bases and J dropped 1 base, with 9 bases sitting between them. The CDR3 spans 12 residues. Germline-derived CDR1 and CDR2 are DFQATT and SNEGSKA (reference sequence). DNA for the CDR3: TGCAGTGGTCGGCAGGGCACAGATACGCAGTATTTT. It yields the protein CSGRQGTDTQYF.

This clonotype came up a few times. This sequence joins TRBV12-3 or TRBV12-4 and TRBJ2-4; the match to TRBD2 covers 8 bases. The CDR3 extends over 15 amino acids. Trimming took 6 bases from V and 3 from J; bases not matched to a gene: 7. The CDR3 coding sequence is TGTGCCAGCAGACGCAGCGGGAGTGGCAAAAACATTCAGTACTTC. It encodes CASRRSGSGKNIQYF.